The rows below give T cell receptor beta chains drawn from one sample of a study of cytomegalovirus exposure and HLA in healthy donors. Sequencing was performed with immunoSEQ multiplex PCR; in TCRdb, only in-frame clones are kept and a portion is missing. There are about 120,000 clones in the sample; 77% occur only once, and 9.5% to 13% lies in the top ten. Sequencing input: PBMCs. These receptors were collected from a man between 35 and 55 years old in good health and CMV-seropositive. Each CDR3 is given with its conserved first and last residue. A D gene is named only where the DNA matches it firmly. A row's size may be missing; if present it is once, few, many or a size class.

j_gene	d_gene	v_gene	abundance	CDR3aa	CDR3nt
TRBJ2-3	TRBD2	TRBV27	.	CASRKRLAGATDTQYF	TGTGCCAGCAGAAAACGACTAGCGGGGGCCACAGATACGCAGTATTTT
TRBJ2-5	TRBD1	TRBV7-2	.	CASKGGTGQETQYF	TGTGCCAGCAAAGGGGGGACAGGCCAAGAGACCCAGTACTTC
TRBJ1-4	TRBD1	TRBV9	.	CASSSPSRRDRGNEKLFF	TGTGCCAGCAGCTCCCCAAGCCGGAGGGACAGGGGGAATGAAAAACTGTTTTTT
TRBJ1-2	.	TRBV7-8	.	CASSPRRGYGYTF	TGTGCCAGCAGCCCCCGCCGGGGCTATGGCTACACCTTC
TRBJ2-7	.	TRBV9	.	CASSAPNIDEQYF	TGTGCCAGCAGCGCCCCCAACATCGACGAGCAGTACTTC
TRBJ2-1	.	TRBV7-6	.	CASSLMAESYNEQFF	TGTGCCAGCAGCTTGATGGCGGAGTCCTACAATGAGCAGTTCTTC
TRBJ1-3	TRBD1	TRBV29-1	.	CSVVQGFSGNTIYF	TGCAGCGTTGTACAGGGGTTCTCTGGAAACACCATATATTTT
TRBJ2-7	TRBD1	TRBV19	.	CASSILGQGGIFEQYF	TGTGCCAGTAGTATCTTGGGACAGGGAGGAATCTTCGAGCAGTACTTC
TRBJ2-7	.	TRBV4-3	.	CASSQATYDSYEQYF	TGCGCCAGCAGCCAGGCGACATACGACTCCTACGAGCAGTACTTC
TRBJ2-4	.	TRBV19	.	CASSITLTLAKNIQYF	TGTGCCAGTAGTATAACCTTAACTCTAGCCAAAAACATTCAGTACTTC
TRBJ2-5	TRBD2	TRBV7-3	.	CASSLTPGGGQETQYF	TGTGCCAGCAGCTTAACCCCCGGGGGGGGGCAAGAGACCCAGTACTTC
TRBJ2-6	.	TRBV29-1	.	CSVTDTGANVLTF	TGCAGCGTTACGGACACTGGGGCCAACGTCCTGACTTTC
TRBJ1-1	TRBD1	TRBV18	.	CASSRGQANTEAFF	TGTGCCAGCTCGAGGGGACAGGCGAACACTGAAGCTTTCTTT
TRBJ2-7	TRBD2	TRBV28	few	CASSTPTSGDYEQYF	TGTGCCAGCAGTACCCCGACTAGCGGGGACTACGAGCAGTACTTC
TRBJ2-1	.	TRBV11-2	.	CASSLAGSEQFF	TGTGCCAGCAGCTTAGCGGGTAGTGAGCAGTTCTTC
TRBJ2-7	.	TRBV4-2	.	CASSQDQGMVSYEQYF	TGTGCCAGCAGCCAAGATCAGGGAATGGTCTCCTACGAGCAGTACTTC
TRBJ1-2	.	TRBV5-1	.	CASSLAGQGGYTF	TGCGCCAGCAGCTTGGCTGGTCAGGGAGGCTACACCTTC
TRBJ1-2	TRBD1	TRBV5-1	.	CASSTRTGTVGYTF	TGCGCCAGCAGCACACGGACAGGGACGGTTGGCTACACCTTC
TRBJ2-2	TRBD1	TRBV6-6	.	CASTPGQGYTGELFF	TGTGCCAGCACTCCGGGACAGGGGTACACCGGGGAGCTGTTTTTT
TRBJ2-7	.	TRBV18	once	CASSPQGWDEQYF	TGTGCCAGCTCACCGCAGGGGTGGGACGAGCAGTACTTC
TRBJ2-3	TRBD2	TRBV18	.	CASSPSLAGSTDTQYF	TGTGCCAGCTCACCTTCTTTAGCGGGAAGCACAGATACGCAGTATTTT
TRBJ2-1	TRBD2	TRBV25-1	few	CASSIATSGIRSYNEQFF	TGTGCCAGCAGTATTGCGACTAGCGGGATTCGCTCCTACAATGAGCAGTTCTTC
TRBJ2-3	.	TRBV28	.	CASSLPGGYDTQYF	TGTGCCAGCAGTTTGCCGGGGGGCTACGATACGCAGTATTTT
TRBJ2-1	TRBD2	TRBV19	.	CASSRASGGVLSYNEQFF	TGTGCCAGTAGTAGAGCTAGCGGGGGGGTACTATCCTACAATGAGCAGTTCTTC
TRBJ1-3	.	TRBV4-3	.	CASSHHGNSGNTIYF	TGCGCCAGCAGCCATCACGGGAACTCTGGAAACACCATATATTTT
TRBJ1-6	TRBD1	TRBV7-2	.	CASSITGGPSSYNSPLHF	TGTGCCAGCAGCATTACAGGGGGCCCGAGCTCCTATAATTCACCCCTCCACTTT
TRBJ2-7	TRBD1	TRBV4-1	.	CASRTRDRQSYEQYF	TGCGCCAGCCGTACCCGGGACAGGCAATCCTACGAGCAGTACTTC
TRBJ2-7	TRBD1	TRBV27	.	CASSAPIGQGFYEQYF	TGTGCCAGCAGTGCACCTATAGGACAGGGTTTCTACGAGCAGTACTTC
TRBJ2-7	.	TRBV4-3	.	CASSQDPTATYEQYF	TGCGCCAGCAGCCAAGACCCTACAGCCACCTACGAGCAGTACTTC
TRBJ2-7	TRBD1	TRBV29-1	once	CSVGPSGQASGEQYF	TGCAGCGTCGGTCCTTCGGGACAGGCAAGTGGAGAGCAGTACTTC
TRBJ2-5	.	TRBV9	.	CASSRPAGRQETQYF	TGTGCCAGCAGCCGGCCCGCGGGTCGGCAAGAGACCCAGTACTTC
TRBJ2-3	TRBD1	TRBV2	.	CASMRTGLSTDTQYF	TGTGCCAGCATGAGGACAGGGTTAAGCACAGATACGCAGTATTTT
TRBJ1-6	.	TRBV5-6	.	CASSPRRGGIGSPLHF	TGTGCCAGCAGCCCTCGGCGGGGGGGAATAGGTTCACCCCTCCACTTT
TRBJ2-3	.	TRBV27	.	CASWTVLGTQCF	TGTGCCAGCTGGACAGTTTTAGGGACGCAGTGTTTT
TRBJ2-3	TRBD2	TRBV6-5	.	CASSSRSGGATDTQYF	TGTGCCAGCAGTTCCCGTAGCGGGGGGGCTACAGATACGCAGTATTTT